This TCR beta chain appears in the sequencing data of a study of response to subunit inactivated influenza vaccine. Study observations and caveats: There was a suggestion from the authors that each seasonal influenza vaccination recruits few new T cells.

V lost 6 bases to trimming and J lost 2 bases, with 7 bases between them. The CDR3 covers 12 residues. Germline loops: CDR1 MNHEY, CDR2 SVGAGI. This clonotype has just a few counts. The antigen remains unidentified. Using its own MiXCR run on the RT-PCR reads, TCRdb lists one record per CDR3 protein. This sample yields 650,000 to 700,000 distinct CDR3 sequences, of which 15% to 19% are seen a single time; around 10% belongs to the top ten. The chain couples TRBV6-5 to TRBJ1-2; D uncertain. This receptor was obtained from a man in his forties or fifties who received an inactivated influenza vaccine. The source material was PBMCs from blood, sampled 12 days after vaccination. The CDR3 loop reads CASRPDNYGYTF. DNA of the CDR3: TGTGCCAGCAGACCCGACAACTATGGCTACACCTTC.